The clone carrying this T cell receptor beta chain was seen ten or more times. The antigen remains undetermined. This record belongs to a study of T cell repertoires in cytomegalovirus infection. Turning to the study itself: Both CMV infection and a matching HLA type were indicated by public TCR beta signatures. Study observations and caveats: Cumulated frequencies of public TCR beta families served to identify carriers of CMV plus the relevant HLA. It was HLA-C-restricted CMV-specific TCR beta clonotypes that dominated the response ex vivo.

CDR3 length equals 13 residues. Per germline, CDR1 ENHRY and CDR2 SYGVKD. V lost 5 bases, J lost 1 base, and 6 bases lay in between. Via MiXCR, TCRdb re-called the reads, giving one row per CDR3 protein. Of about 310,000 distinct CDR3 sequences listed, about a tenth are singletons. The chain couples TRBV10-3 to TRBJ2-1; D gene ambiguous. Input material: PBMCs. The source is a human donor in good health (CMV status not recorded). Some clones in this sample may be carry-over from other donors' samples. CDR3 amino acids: CAISPGSYNEQFF. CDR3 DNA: TGTGCCATCAGTCCCGGGTCCTACAATGAGCAGTTCTTC.